A single sample is the source of the 22 T cell receptor beta chains below, sequenced in a study of T cells expressing NK-cell markers. TCRdb reprocessed the 5' RACE reads, keeping one entry per CDR3 protein, no DNA. Reported are 150,000 to 180,000 distinct CDR3 sequences; the ten largest clones contain more than 35%. Sequencing used blood T cells: a sorted CD56 or NKG2C T cell subset, CD4+ or CD8+ T cells, or bulk PBMC T cells (not recorded which). Receptor source: a woman aged 50 to 60 in good health.

V usage is TRBV20-1 and J usage is TRBJ2-1; without DNA, the TCRdb call of TRBD2 cannot be checked. The CDR3 runs to 13 residues. The germline V gene has CDR1 DFQATT and CDR2 SNEGSKA (reference sequence). CDR3 sequence: CSASSLDYNEQFF.

The chain employs TRBV7-9 and TRBJ2-1; TCRdb's assignment of TRBD1 cannot be checked, as there is no DNA. The germline gives CDR1 SEHNR, CDR2 FQNEAQ (reference sequence). The CDR3 consists of 17 residues. This chain's CDR3 is CASSIQGASAYYNEQFF.

V and J are TRBV3-1 and TRBJ2-5. CDR1 LGHDT and CDR2 YNNKEL come from the germline V gene (reference sequence). This CDR3 region has 14 residues. The CDR3 here is CASSQVETQETQYF.

The chain joins TRBV27 to TRBJ2-1; TCRdb's assignment of TRBD2 cannot be checked, as there is no DNA. Germline loops: CDR1 MNHEY, CDR2 SMNVEV (reference sequence). The CDR3 runs 14 residues. This CDR3 is CASRGYEGEGEQFF.

V and J are TRBV6-6 and TRBJ1-1; lacking DNA, the TRBD1 call made by TCRdb goes unchecked. In germline, CDR1 is MNHNY, CDR2 SVGAGI (reference sequence). The CDR3 length is 15 residues. CDR3 amino acids: CASSKPQGDSTEAFF.

This sequence joins TRBV10-3 and TRBJ2-5; TCRdb calls TRBD2, which cannot be checked without DNA. Germline CDR1 ENHRY, CDR2 SYGVKD. CDR3 length: 13 amino acids. CDR3 residues: CAISLAGVETQYF.

This chain links TRBV27 with TRBJ2-1; TCRdb calls TRBD2, which cannot be checked without DNA. From germline, CDR1 is MNHEY and CDR2 SMNVEV (reference sequence). The CDR3 has 13 residues. CDR3 amino acids: CASSSSSGTEQFF.

The rearrangement uses TRBV9 and TRBJ1-2. This CDR3 comprises 15 residues. The germline gives CDR1 SGDLS, CDR2 YYNGEE. CDR3 in amino acids: CASSVRADFDYGYTF.

The chain is built from TRBV23-1 and TRBJ2-1; TCRdb's D gene call, TRBD2, goes unchecked for lack of DNA. TRBV23-1 is an ORF, and what it does is uncertain. This CDR3 comprises 15 residues. This chain's CDR3 is CASSLSRENYNEQFF.

The chain has TRBV15 and TRBJ1-5; no DNA is available, so the TRBD1 call from TCRdb remains unchecked. This CDR3 contains 13 residues. Germline V gene sequence: CDR1 LNHNV, CDR2 YYDKDF (reference sequence). The CDR3 is CATSRGENQPQHF.

The V call is TRBV7-9, the J call TRBJ2-1; TCRdb calls TRBD2, which cannot be checked without DNA. This CDR3 is built from 17 residues. CDR1 is SEHNR, CDR2 FQNEAQ, per germline (reference sequence). The CDR3 reads CASSFPRELRSYNEQFF.

The V and J genes are TRBV11-2 and TRBJ1-1. Germline V CDR1 and CDR2: SGHAT, FQNNGV. CDR3 size: 12 residues. The CDR3 here is CASSLGGREAFF.

The chain employs TRBV5-6 and TRBJ1-2; the TCRdb D gene call, TRBD1, has no DNA to confirm it. There are 13 residues in the CDR3. Germline loops: CDR1 SGHDT, CDR2 YYEEEE. CDR3 loop: CASRTGSFYGYTF. The whole variable domain, filled in from reference TRBV5-6 and TRBJ1-2, reads DAGVTQSPTHLIKTRGQQVTLRCSPKSGHDTVSWYQQALGQGPQFIFQYYEEEERQRGNFPDRFSGHQFPNYSSELNVNALLLGDSALYLCASRTGSFYGYTFGSGTRLTVV.

This chain links TRBV7-9 with TRBJ1-6. Germline V gene sequence: CDR1 SEHNR, CDR2 FQNEAQ (reference sequence). The CDR3 covers 15 residues. The CDR3 reads CASSPVGVTRSPLHF.

J is TRBJ2-2 and V is TRBV4-1; TCRdb indicates TRBD2, and absent DNA this call remains unverified. The germline gives CDR1 MGHRA, CDR2 YSYEKL. The CDR3 extends over 14 amino acids. This chain's CDR3 is CASSQDAGPGELFF.

The chain is built from TRBV9 and TRBJ2-1; the TRBD2 assignment by TCRdb is unverifiable without DNA. This CDR3 region has 15 residues. Germline lookup yields CDR1 SGDLS and CDR2 YYNGEE. The CDR3 here is CASSLRTGGTGEQFF.

The chain is built from TRBV4-2 and TRBJ2-5; the TCRdb D gene call, TRBD2, has no DNA to confirm it. Germline CDR1 reads LGHNA; CDR2 reads YNFKEQ. CDR3 length equals 17 residues. CDR3 loop: CASSQSSADTYQETQYF.

The genes are TRBV12-3 or TRBV12-4 and TRBJ2-3; TCRdb picks TRBD1, but there is no DNA to check that call. The CDR3 is 15 amino acids. The CDR3 reads CASTRIQGVTDTQYF.

The chain uses TRBV11-2 and TRBJ2-1; TCRdb's D call, TRBD2, is unchecked because there is no DNA. The CDR3 consists of 14 residues. The germline CDR1 and CDR2 sequences are SGHAT and FQNNGV. CDR3 sequence reads: CASSIRDFLDEQFF.

The chain carries TRBV29-1 and TRBJ2-2; TCRdb's D call, TRBD2, is unchecked because there is no DNA. CDR1 is SQVTM, CDR2 ANQGSEA, per germline. This CDR3 has 16 residues. The chain's CDR3 is CSVTPNLAANTGELFF.

This chain links TRBV15 with TRBJ2-3; the TCRdb call, TRBD1, lacks DNA for checking. This CDR3 contains 15 residues. Looked up from germline, CDR1 is LNHNV and CDR2 is YYDKDF (reference sequence). Here the CDR3 reads CATSTRTTSTDTQYF.

The rearrangement uses TRBV2 and TRBJ1-2; the D call of TRBD1 rests on TCRdb alone, since no DNA is present to check it. The CDR3 length is 11 residues. CDR1 and CDR2 from the germline V gene are SNHLY and FYNNEI. CDR3 protein: CASKGTYGYTF.